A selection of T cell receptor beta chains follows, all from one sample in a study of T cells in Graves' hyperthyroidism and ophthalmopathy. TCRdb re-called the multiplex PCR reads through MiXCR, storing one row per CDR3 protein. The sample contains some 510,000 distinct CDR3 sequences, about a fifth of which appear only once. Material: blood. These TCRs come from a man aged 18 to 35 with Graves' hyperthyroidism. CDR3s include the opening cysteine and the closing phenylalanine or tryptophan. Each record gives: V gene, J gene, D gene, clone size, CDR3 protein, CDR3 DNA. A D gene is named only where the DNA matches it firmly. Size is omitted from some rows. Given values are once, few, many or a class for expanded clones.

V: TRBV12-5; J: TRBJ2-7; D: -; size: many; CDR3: CASGPPGTYEQYF; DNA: TGTGCTAGTGGTCCCCCGGGGACCTACGAGCAGTACTTC
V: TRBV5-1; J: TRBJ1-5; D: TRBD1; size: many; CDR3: CASSWTGMGQPQHF; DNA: TGCGCCAGCAGCTGGACAGGGATGGGTCAGCCCCAGCATTTT
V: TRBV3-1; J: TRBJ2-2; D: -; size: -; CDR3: CASSQDAGRIGELFF; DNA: TGTGCCAGCAGCCAAGATGCTGGCCGGATCGGGGAGCTGTTTTTT
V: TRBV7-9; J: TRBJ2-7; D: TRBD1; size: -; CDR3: CASSFFRDRVYEQYF; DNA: TGTGCCAGCAGCTTCTTCCGGGACAGGGTATACGAGCAGTACTTC
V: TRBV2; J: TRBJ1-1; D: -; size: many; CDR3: CASSELRQIEAFF; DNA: TGTGCCAGCAGTGAGTTGAGACAGATTGAAGCTTTCTTT
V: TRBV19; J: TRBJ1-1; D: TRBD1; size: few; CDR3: CASSAGTGYTEAFF; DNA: TGTGCCAGTAGTGCCGGGACAGGGTACACTGAAGCTTTCTTT
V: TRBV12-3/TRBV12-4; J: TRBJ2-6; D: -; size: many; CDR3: CASKNVGTSGANVLTF; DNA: TGTGCCAGCAAAAACGTTGGGACATCTGGGGCCAACGTCCTGACTTTC
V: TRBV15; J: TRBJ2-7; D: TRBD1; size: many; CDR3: CATSDRTGGEQYF; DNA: TGTGCCACCAGCGACCGGACAGGGGGCGAGCAGTACTTC
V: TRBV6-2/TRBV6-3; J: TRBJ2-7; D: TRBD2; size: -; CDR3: CASRGTSSLYEQYF; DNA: TGTGCCAGCAGAGGGACTAGCTCCCTCTACGAGCAGTACTTC
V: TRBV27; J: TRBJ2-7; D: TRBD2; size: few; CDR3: CASSLTPSGRSIISF; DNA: TGTGCCAGCAGTTTAACCCCTAGCGGGAGGAGTATCATATCTTTC
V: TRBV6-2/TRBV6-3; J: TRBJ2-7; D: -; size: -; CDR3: CASSYSAVVVHEQYF; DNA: TGTGCCAGCAGTTACTCGGCGGTAGTAGTTCACGAGCAGTACTTC
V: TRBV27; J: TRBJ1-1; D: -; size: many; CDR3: CASSLNPPGNTEAFF; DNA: TGTGCCAGCAGTTTAAATCCACCGGGTAACACTGAAGCTTTCTTT
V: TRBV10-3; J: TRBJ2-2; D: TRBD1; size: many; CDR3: CASTTGLGGELFF; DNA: TGTGCCAGCACGACAGGGTTGGGCGGGGAGCTGTTTTTT
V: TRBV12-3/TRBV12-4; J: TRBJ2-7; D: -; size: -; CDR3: CASRAPEHSYDQYF; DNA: TGTGCCAGCAGAGCTCCGGAACACTCCTACGATCAGTACTTC
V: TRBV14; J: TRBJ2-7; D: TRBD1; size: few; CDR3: CASSLPGGPYEQYF; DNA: TGTGCCAGCAGCCTTCCAGGGGGTCCCTACGAGCAGTACTTC
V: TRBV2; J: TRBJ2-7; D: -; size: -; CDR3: CASSGSRFYEQYF; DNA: TGTGCCAGCAGTGGGTCGCGATTCTACGAGCAGTACTTC
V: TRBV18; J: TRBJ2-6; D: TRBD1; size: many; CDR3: CASSRSTGVGANVLTF; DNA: TGTGCCAGCTCACGATCAACAGGGGTCGGGGCCAACGTCCTGACTTTC
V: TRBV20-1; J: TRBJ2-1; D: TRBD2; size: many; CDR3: CSARTSGGYNEQFF; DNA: TGCAGTGCCAGGACTAGCGGGGGTTACAATGAGCAGTTCTTC
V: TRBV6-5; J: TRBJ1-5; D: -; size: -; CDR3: CASSFTIGVGQPQHF; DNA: TGTGCCAGCAGTTTTACGATCGGAGTAGGCCAGCCCCAGCATTTT
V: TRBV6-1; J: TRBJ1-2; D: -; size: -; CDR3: CASSEERGPIYGYTF; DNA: TGTGCCAGCAGTGAGGAGAGGGGCCCAATCTATGGCTACACCTTC
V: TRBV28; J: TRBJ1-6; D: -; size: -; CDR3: CASSREFHSPLHF; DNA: TGTGCCAGCAGCAGGGAATTTCATTCACCCCTCCACTTT
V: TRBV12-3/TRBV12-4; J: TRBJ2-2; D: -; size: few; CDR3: CASSLARTGTGELFF; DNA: TGTGCCAGCAGTTTAGCTAGGACCGGGACCGGGGAGCTGTTTTTT
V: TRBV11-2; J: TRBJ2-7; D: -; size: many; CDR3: CASSSLQQGTYEQYF; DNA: TGTGCCAGCAGCTCGCTCCAACAGGGCACTTACGAGCAGTACTTC
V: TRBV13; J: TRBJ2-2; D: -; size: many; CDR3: CASSPRVTGELFF; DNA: TGTGCCAGCAGCCCCAGGGTAACCGGGGAGCTGTTTTTT
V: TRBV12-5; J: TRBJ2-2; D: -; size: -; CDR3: CASGPGLISTGDLFF; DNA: TGTGCTAGTGGCCCCGGCCTAATCAGCACCGGGGATCTGTTTTTT
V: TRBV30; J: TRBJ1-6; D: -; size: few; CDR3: CAWSVPLGENSPLHF; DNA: TGTGCCTGGAGTGTACCCCTGGGGGAGAATTCACCCCTCCACTTT
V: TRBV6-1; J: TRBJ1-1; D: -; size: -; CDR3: CASRRGEAFF; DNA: TGTGCCAGCCGTCGCGGTGAAGCTTTCTTT
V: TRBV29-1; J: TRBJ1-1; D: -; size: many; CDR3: CSVEDGVGNTEAFF; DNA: TGCAGCGTTGAGGATGGGGTAGGGAACACTGAAGCTTTCTTT
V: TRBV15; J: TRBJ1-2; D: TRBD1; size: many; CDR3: CATSRGTEYYGYTF; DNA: TGTGCCACCAGCAGGGGGACAGAATACTATGGCTACACCTTC
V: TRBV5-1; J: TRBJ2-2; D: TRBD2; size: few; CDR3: CASSSGLAGIANTGELFF; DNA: TGCGCCAGCAGCTCCGGACTAGCGGGGATCGCGAACACCGGGGAGCTGTTTTTT
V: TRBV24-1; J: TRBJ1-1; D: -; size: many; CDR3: CATSWGTEAFF; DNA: TGTGCCACCAGTTGGGGCACTGAAGCTTTCTTT
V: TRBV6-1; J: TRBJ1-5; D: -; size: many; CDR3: CASSGRDHSNQPQHF; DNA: TGTGCCAGCAGTGGCCGGGACCATAGCAATCAGCCCCAGCATTTT
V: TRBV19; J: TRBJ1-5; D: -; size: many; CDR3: CASSIPTGKPQHF; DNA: TGTGCCAGTAGTATACCCACAGGAAAACCCCAGCATTTT
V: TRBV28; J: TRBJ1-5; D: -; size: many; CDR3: CASSPPRDGISNQPQHF; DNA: TGTGCCAGCAGTCCTCCCCGGGACGGCATAAGCAATCAGCCCCAGCATTTT
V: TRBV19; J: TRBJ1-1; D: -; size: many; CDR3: CASSIGTKNTEAFF; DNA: TGTGCCAGTAGTATAGGGACAAAGAACACTGAAGCTTTCTTT
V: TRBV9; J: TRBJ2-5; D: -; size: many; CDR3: CASSLTGLETQYF; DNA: TGTGCCAGCAGTCTAACAGGGTTGGAGACCCAGTACTTC
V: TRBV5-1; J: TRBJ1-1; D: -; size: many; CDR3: CASNIGVEATEAFF; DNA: TGCGCCAGCAACATTGGGGTGGAGGCCACTGAAGCTTTCTTT
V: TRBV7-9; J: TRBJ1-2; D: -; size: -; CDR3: CASSAVAGSNYGYTF; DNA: TGTGCCAGCAGCGCGGTGGCGGGCTCCAACTATGGCTACACCTTC
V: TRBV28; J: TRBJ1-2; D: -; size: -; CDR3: CASNQGQSTYGYTF; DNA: TGTGCCAGCAACCAAGGACAGTCGACCTATGGCTACACCTTC
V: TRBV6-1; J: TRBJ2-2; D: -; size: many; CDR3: CASSWLGATGELFF; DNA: TGTGCCAGCAGCTGGTTAGGGGCGACCGGGGAGCTGTTTTTT
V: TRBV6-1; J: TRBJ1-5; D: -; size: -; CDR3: CASRVALRGAQHF; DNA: TGTGCCAGCAGGGTTGCACTACGCGGGGCCCAGCATTTT
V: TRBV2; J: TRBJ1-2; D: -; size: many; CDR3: CASSLERADGGYTF; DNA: TGTGCCAGCAGTCTGGAGCGGGCGGACGGTGGCTACACCTTC
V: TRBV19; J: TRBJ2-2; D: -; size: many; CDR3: CASSRRGELFF; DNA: TGTGCCAGTAGTCGCCGCGGGGAGCTGTTTTTT
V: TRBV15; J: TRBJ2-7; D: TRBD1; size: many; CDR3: CATSRLGGQGAYEQYF; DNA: TGTGCCACCAGCAGGTTGGGGGGACAGGGGGCCTACGAGCAGTACTTC
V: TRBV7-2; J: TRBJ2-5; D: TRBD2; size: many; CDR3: CASSPTSGAGNETQYF; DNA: TGTGCCAGCAGCCCGACTAGCGGGGCTGGAAACGAGACCCAGTACTTC
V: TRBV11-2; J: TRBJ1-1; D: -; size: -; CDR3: CASSLGQGRASMNTEAFF; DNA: TGTGCCAGCAGCTTAGGCCAGGGACGGGCGAGCATGAACACTGAAGCTTTCTTT
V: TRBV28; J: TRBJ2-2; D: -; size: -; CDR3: CASRPSGSQNTGELFF; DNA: TGTGCCAGCAGGCCGTCGGGGAGCCAAAACACCGGGGAGCTGTTTTTT
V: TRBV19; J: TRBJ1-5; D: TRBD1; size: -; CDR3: CASRPRETGGINQPQHF; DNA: TGTGCCAGTAGGCCTCGTGAGACAGGGGGAATCAATCAGCCCCAGCATTTT
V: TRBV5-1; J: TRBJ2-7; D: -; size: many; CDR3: CASSVGYRGTGYEQYF; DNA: TGCGCCAGCAGCGTTGGATATCGGGGGACTGGCTACGAGCAGTACTTC
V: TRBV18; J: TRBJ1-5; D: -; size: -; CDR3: CASSPPDVQPQHF; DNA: TGTGCCAGCTCACCACCAGACGTTCAGCCCCAGCATTTT
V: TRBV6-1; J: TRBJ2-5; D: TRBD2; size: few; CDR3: CASSEIAGGHLQETQYF; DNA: TGTGCCAGCAGTGAAATAGCGGGAGGGCACCTTCAAGAGACCCAGTACTTC
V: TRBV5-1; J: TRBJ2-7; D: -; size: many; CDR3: CASSPDRLVAYEQYF; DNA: TGCGCCAGCAGCCCGGACCGACTGGTCGCCTACGAGCAGTACTTC
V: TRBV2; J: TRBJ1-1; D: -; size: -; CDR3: CASSERGGGAFF; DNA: TGTGCCAGCAGTGAACGGGGGGGTGGAGCTTTCTTT
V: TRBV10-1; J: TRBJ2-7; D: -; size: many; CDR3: CASSESGKGDYEQYF; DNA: TGCGCCAGCAGTGAGTCGGGAAAAGGGGACTACGAGCAGTACTTC
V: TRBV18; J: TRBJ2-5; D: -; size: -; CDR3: CASSPTGIQETQYF; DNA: TGTGCCAGCTCGCCCACAGGGATCCAAGAGACCCAGTACTTC
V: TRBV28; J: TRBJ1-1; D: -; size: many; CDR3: CASRTGGGGVDTEAFF; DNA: TGTGCCAGCAGGACGGGTGGAGGGGGTGTGGACACTGAAGCTTTCTTT
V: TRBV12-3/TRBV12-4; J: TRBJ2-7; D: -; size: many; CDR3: CASGGGGGNEQYF; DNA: TGTGCCAGCGGGGGCGGGGGTGGCAACGAGCAGTACTTC
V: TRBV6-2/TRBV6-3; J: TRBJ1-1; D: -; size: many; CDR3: CASSYALGVTEAFF; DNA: TGTGCCAGCAGTTACGCTTTAGGGGTCACTGAAGCTTTCTTT
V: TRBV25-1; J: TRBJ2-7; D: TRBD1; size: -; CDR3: CASSLGQGASGYEQYF; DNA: TGTGCCAGCAGTCTGGGACAGGGGGCGAGTGGCTACGAGCAGTACTTC
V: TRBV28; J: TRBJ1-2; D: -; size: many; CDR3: CASSLTLTLYGYTF; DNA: TGTGCCAGCAGTTTAACGCTGACCCTCTATGGCTACACCTTC